The 19 T cell receptor beta chains below were found in one sample sequenced in a study of response to subunit inactivated influenza vaccine. From the RT-PCR reads, TCRdb called clonotypes with MiXCR, one entry per CDR3 protein. The sample holds 650,000 to 850,000 distinct CDR3 sequences, around 14% seen once. Source: PBMCs from blood, taken less than 15 days before vaccination. Source of these receptors: a man aged 45 to 65 who received an inactivated influenza vaccine.

This clonotype was picked up a small number of times. The chain recombines TRBV7-2 with TRBJ2-7; possibly TRBD1 for D (6 bases). Per germline, CDR1 SGHTA and CDR2 FQGNSA. Trimming shortened V by 2 bases and J by 7 bases, and 18 bases separated the two germline ends. The CDR3 totals 15 residues. CDR3 DNA sequence: TGTGCCAGCAGCTTATTCGGCAGGGGAGAAGGGGAGCAGTACTTC. Translated, it gives CASSLFGRGEGEQYF. Together with reference TRBV7-2 and TRBJ2-7, the CDR3 gives the full variable domain: GAGVSQSPSNKVTEKGKDVELRCDPISGHTALYWYRQSLGQGLEFLIYFQGNSAPDKSGLPSDRFSAERTGGSVSTLTIQRTQQEDSAVYLCASSLFGRGEGEQYFGPGTRLTVT.

This clonotype was seen many times. The V and J genes are TRBV12-3 or TRBV12-4 and TRBJ1-1; possible D gene TRBD1, 6 bases. Trimming took 3 bases from V and 11 from J, leaving 16 bases between them. The CDR3 loop spans 13 amino acids. CDR3 nucleotides: TGTGCCAGCAGTTTGGGGGGGGGCGTCGGGGCTTTCTTT. This gives the protein CASSLGGGVGAFF.

This clonotype was counted between two and nine times. V and J are TRBV3-1 and TRBJ2-1, with D perhaps TRBD2 (5 bases). Deletions cut 0 bases from V and 1 base from J, with 16 bases between. This CDR3 is built from 18 residues. Germline V gives CDR1 LGHDT, CDR2 YNNKEL (reference sequence). As DNA, the CDR3 is TGTGCCAGCAGCCAAGAGTCTCAGCGGAACATTTCCTACAATGAGCAGTTCTTC. This codes for CASSQESQRNISYNEQFF.

The chain is built from TRBV6-4 and TRBJ2-3; no clear D. The CDR3 totals 16 residues. V lost 4 bases and J lost 2, with 16 bases in between. CDR1 is MRHNA and CDR2 is SNTAGT in the germline V gene. In DNA, the CDR3 is TGTGCCAGCAGTGCCGTTTCAGGCTCCCCCACAGATACGCAGTATTTT. Translating gives CASSAVSGSPTDTQYF.

The chain carries TRBV7-6 and TRBJ2-5; TRBD1 agrees at 7 bases. V lost 4 bases to trimming and J lost 1 base; unmatched junction nucleotides: 6. Per germline, CDR1 SGHVS and CDR2 FNYEAQ. The CDR3 is made up of 15 amino acids. The CDR3 coding sequence is TGTGCCAGCAGCTCTCAGACAGGGCCCCAAGAGACCCAGTACTTC. This sequence encodes CASSSQTGPQETQYF.

There are a few counts of this clonotype. This sequence joins TRBV20-1 and TRBJ1-4; no definite D call. Trimming left V 0 bases short and J 4 bases short, with 6 bases between. CDR3 size: 13 residues. Germline V CDR1 and CDR2: DFQATT, SNEGSKA (reference sequence). In DNA, the CDR3 is TGCAGTGCTAGAGACACCGATAATGAAAAACTGTTTTTT. Its translation: CSARDTDNEKLFF.

This clonotype has only a few counts. Written as DNA, the CDR3 is TGTGCCAGCAGCTACCGGGCCGGACAAGAGACCCAGTACTTC. Translating gives CASSYRAGQETQYF. This rearrangement joins TRBV7-9 to TRBJ2-5; no definite D call. Germline values: CDR1 SEHNR, CDR2 FQNEAQ (reference sequence). V was cut by 4 bases and J by 2 bases, with 11 bases left in between. The CDR3 contains 14 residues.

This clonotype was observed many times. CDR3 amino acids: CASSFGPPTQQYF. CDR3 sequence (DNA): TGTGCCAGCAGCTTTGGACCGCCTACGCAGCAGTACTTC. The chain uses TRBV5-6 and TRBJ2-7; D remains unclear. V was clipped by 2 bases and J by 8 bases, with 14 bases between them. Looked up from germline, CDR1 is SGHDT and CDR2 is YYEEEE. This CDR3 has 13 amino acids.

This clonotype appeared many times. The chain employs TRBV11-2 and TRBJ2-1, with 7 bases fitting TRBD2. The CDR3 is 13 amino acids. Germline CDR1 and CDR2: SGHAT and FQNNGV. V shed 0 bases and J 13 bases; nucleotides not matched to a gene: 6. The CDR3 DNA reads TGTGCCAGCAGCTTAGATCTGCGGGGGTTACAGTTCTTC. Its translation is CASSLDLRGLQFF.

The chain has TRBV19 and TRBJ1-2, with 7 positions matching TRBD1. V shed 3 bases and J 5 bases; nucleotides not matched to a gene: 9. The CDR3 contains 15 residues. Germline lookup yields CDR1 LNHDA and CDR2 SQIVND (reference sequence). CDR3 residues: CASSISTATGYGYTF. CDR3 DNA: TGTGCCAGTAGTATCTCGACAGCGACAGGGTATGGCTACACCTTC.

This chain joins TRBV7-2 and TRBJ2-2; unclear D gene. The CDR3 covers 14 residues. From germline, CDR1 is SGHTA and CDR2 FQGNSA. Trimming stripped 6 bases from V and 1 base from J, with 9 bases between. CDR3 coding DNA: TGTGCCAGCAGACTCGGAAGGAACACCGGGGAGCTGTTTTTT. This encodes CASRLGRNTGELFF. The whole variable domain, filled in from reference TRBV7-2 and TRBJ2-2, reads GAGVSQSPSNKVTEKGKDVELRCDPISGHTALYWYRQSLGQGLEFLIYFQGNSAPDKSGLPSDRFSAERTGGSVSTLTIQRTQQEDSAVYLCASRLGRNTGELFFGEGSRLTVL.

This clonotype was counted a few times. The rearrangement uses TRBV20-1 and TRBJ2-5; 10 nucleotides agree with TRBD1. The CDR3 covers 16 residues. CDR1 and CDR2 (germline): DFQATT, SNEGSKA (reference sequence). Trimming at V came to 6 bases and at J to 5 bases, leaving 15 bases not matched to a gene. This CDR3 is CSAVGQGVSILETQYF. As DNA, the CDR3 is TGCAGTGCAGTCGGACAGGGGGTATCTATTCTGGAGACCCAGTACTTC.

This clonotype was observed a few times. V and J are TRBV20-1 and TRBJ1-1; no firm D call. Germline V CDR1 and CDR2: DFQATT, SNEGSKA (reference sequence). There are 13 residues in the CDR3. V was clipped by 2 bases and J by 3 bases, with 10 bases between them. The CDR3 loop reads CSARSAEYTEAFF. The CDR3 DNA reads TGCAGTGCTAGATCGGCTGAATACACTGAAGCTTTCTTT.

The chain couples TRBV3-1 to TRBJ2-5; D remains ambiguous. Trimming left V 1 base short and J 2 bases short, with 8 bases between. Germline CDR1 is LGHDT and CDR2 is YNNKEL (reference sequence). The CDR3 is made up of 14 amino acids. The CDR3 region has the DNA TGTGCCAGCAGCCAAGGCTCTATACAAGAGACCCAGTACTTC. It is translated as CASSQGSIQETQYF.

This chain uses TRBV5-1 with TRBJ1-2; TRBD1 matches at 11 bases. The junction had 4 bases not matched to a gene; V was cut back by 1 base and J by 2 bases. The CDR3 runs to 16 residues. Per germline, CDR1 SGHRS and CDR2 YFSETQ. CDR3 sequence reads: CASSLPGQGANYGYTF. The CDR3 DNA reads as TGCGCCAGCAGCTTGCCAGGACAGGGGGCAAACTATGGCTACACCTTC.

The chain has TRBV6-4 and TRBJ2-4; either TRBD1 or TRBD2 may supply D (5 bases each). Germline assignment: CDR1 MRHNA and CDR2 SNTAGT. This CDR3 is built from 16 residues. Trimming took off 4 bases at V and 0 bases at J, with 13 bases between the two ends. The CDR3 protein is CASSGDPELAKNIQYF. The CDR3, as DNA: TGTGCCAGCAGTGGGGACCCAGAATTAGCCAAAAACATTCAGTACTTC.

The rearrangement links TRBV20-1 to TRBJ2-7; 10 bases match TRBD2. CDR3 length equals 13 residues. With V trimmed by 3 bases and J by 6 bases, 5 bases remained unmatched. Per germline, CDR1 DFQATT and CDR2 SNEGSKA (reference sequence). CDR3 in DNA: TGCAGTGCTAGTCGGCTAGCGGGAGTCGAGCAGTACTTC. Translated, it gives CSASRLAGVEQYF.

This chain connects TRBV5-1 to TRBJ2-3; 9 positions agree with TRBD1. The junction had 21 bases not matched to a gene; V was cut back by 1 base and J by 0 bases. The CDR3 runs 22 residues. Germline V gives CDR1 SGHRS, CDR2 YFSETQ. The CDR3 DNA sequence: TGCGCCAGCAGCTTGACTAGAACCGGGACAGGGAATCTCTTCCTTAGCACAGATACGCAGTATTTT. Residues: CASSLTRTGTGNLFLSTDTQYF.

This clonotype was seen repeatedly, ten times or more. This chain links TRBV27 with TRBJ2-2; no firm D call. Germline lookup yields CDR1 MNHEY and CDR2 SMNVEV (reference sequence). This CDR3 spans 15 amino acids. V was pared by 5 bases and J by 1 base, with 11 bases between. CDR3 residues: CASSRSSMNTGELFF. DNA for the CDR3: TGTGCCAGCAGTCGATCAAGCATGAACACCGGGGAGCTGTTTTTT.